This TCR beta chain was documented in a study of PD-1 blockade in classical Hodgkin lymphoma. Overall study results and limits: Significantly greater TCR diversity emerged by C4D1 in CD4+ cells but not CD8+ cells. Complete responders had baseline diversity similar to newly diagnosed patients. Newly diagnosed patients reportedly trailed healthy donors in baseline TCR diversity.

As for this clone: Antigen specificity is unknown.

Trimming cost V 5 bases and J 6 bases, with 18 bases left between them. The CDR3 consists of 15 residues. From germline, CDR1 is SGHRS and CDR2 YFSETQ. Here immunoSEQ multiplex PCR was the method, and the copy in TCRdb shows in-frame clones only, minus some. The table has over 20,000 clones, about nine tenths seen once. Patients all relapsed after autologous stem cell transplantation, and there was variation in brentuximab vedotin exposure. The sample was peripheral blood mononuclear cells (PBMCs), taken at baseline. This TCR was sampled from a human donor with classical Hodgkin lymphoma. V is TRBV5-1 and J is TRBJ2-1, with D perhaps TRBD1 (5 bases). The CDR3 protein is CASSPHSDRSNEQFF. CDR3 coding DNA: TGCGCCAGCAGTCCTCACTCAGACAGAAGCAATGAGCAGTTCTTC.